Each of the 2 T cell receptor beta chains below was sequenced from the same sample in a study of naive and memory T cell subsets. The beta constant-region primer was an equimolar mix of two oligonucleotides covering TRBC1 and TRBC2. Each CDR3 protein is one row after TCRdb ran MiXCR on the UMI-ligation and nested PCR reads. The table lists some 150,000 distinct CDR3 sequences, over 15% of them singletons. Sample: naive CD4+ T cells from blood. The receptors stem from a human donor in good health.

In its sample, this clonotype was seen many times. This rearrangement joins TRBV3-1 to TRBJ2-1; D gene uncertain. Germline V gives CDR1 LGHDT, CDR2 YNNKEL (reference sequence). V was cut by 0 bases and J by 16 bases, with 13 bases left in between. The CDR3 spans 12 residues. CDR3 in amino acids: CASSQEAGSDFF. The CDR3 DNA is TGTGCCAGCAGCCAAGAGGCCGGGTCCGATTTCTTC.

The V gene is TRBV7-2, the J gene TRBJ2-7, with TRBD2 as a possible D gene (6 bases). V lost 0 bases and J 3 bases, leaving 9 bases between the germline ends. The CDR3 is 14 amino acids. Germline CDR1 and CDR2: SGHTA and FQGNSA. This CDR3 reads CASSLAREYYEQYF. The CDR3, as DNA: TGTGCCAGCAGCTTAGCCCGGGAGTACTACGAGCAGTACTTC.